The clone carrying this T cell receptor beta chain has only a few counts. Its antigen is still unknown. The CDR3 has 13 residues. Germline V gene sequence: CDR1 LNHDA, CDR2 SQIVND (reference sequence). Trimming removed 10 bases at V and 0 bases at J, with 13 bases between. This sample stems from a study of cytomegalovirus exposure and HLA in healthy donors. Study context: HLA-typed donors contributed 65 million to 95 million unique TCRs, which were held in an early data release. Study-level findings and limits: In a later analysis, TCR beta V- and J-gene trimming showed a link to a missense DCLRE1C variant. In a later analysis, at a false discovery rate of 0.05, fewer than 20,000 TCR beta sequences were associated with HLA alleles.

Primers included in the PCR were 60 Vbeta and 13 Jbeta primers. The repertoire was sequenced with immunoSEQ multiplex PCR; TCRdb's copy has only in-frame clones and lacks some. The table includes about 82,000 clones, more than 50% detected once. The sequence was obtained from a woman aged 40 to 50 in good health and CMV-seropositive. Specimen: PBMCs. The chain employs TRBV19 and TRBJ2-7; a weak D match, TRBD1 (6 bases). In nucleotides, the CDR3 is TGTGCCACCGGACAGAGTCCCTCCTACGAGCAGTACTTC. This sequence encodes CATGQSPSYEQYF.